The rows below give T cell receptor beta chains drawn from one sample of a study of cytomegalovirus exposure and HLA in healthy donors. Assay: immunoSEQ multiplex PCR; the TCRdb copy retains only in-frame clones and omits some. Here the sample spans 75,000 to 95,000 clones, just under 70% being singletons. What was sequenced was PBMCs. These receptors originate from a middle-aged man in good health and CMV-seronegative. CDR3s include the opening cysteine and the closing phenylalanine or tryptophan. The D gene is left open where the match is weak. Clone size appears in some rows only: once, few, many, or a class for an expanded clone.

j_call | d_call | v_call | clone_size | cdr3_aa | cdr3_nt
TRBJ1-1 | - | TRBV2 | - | CASSEEGPTEAFF | TGTGCCAGCAGTGAGGAGGGACCGACCGAAGCTTTCTTT
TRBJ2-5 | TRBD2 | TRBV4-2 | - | CASSPGTSEETQYF | TGTGCCAGCAGCCCAGGGACTAGCGAAGAGACCCAGTACTTC
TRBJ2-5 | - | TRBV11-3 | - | CASSSTRGQETQYF | TGTGCCAGCAGCTCCACCAGGGGCCAAGAGACCCAGTACTTC
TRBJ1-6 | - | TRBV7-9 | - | CASSLGAGAGSPLHF | TGTGCCAGCAGCTTAGGCGCGGGGGCCGGTTCACCCCTCCACTTT
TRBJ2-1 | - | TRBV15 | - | CATSRGARGVDSYNEQFF | TGTGCCACCAGCAGAGGGGCGCGCGGGGTCGACTCCTACAATGAGCAGTTCTTC
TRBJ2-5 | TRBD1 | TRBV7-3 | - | CASSLTGQGGETQYF | TGTGCCAGCAGCTTAACAGGACAGGGGGGAGAGACCCAGTACTTC
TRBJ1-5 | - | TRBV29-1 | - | CSVAPDSSNQPQHF | TGCAGCGTTGCCCCGGACAGTTCCAATCAGCCCCAGCATTTT
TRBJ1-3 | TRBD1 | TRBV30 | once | CAWNPGQGNTIYF | TGTGCCTGGAATCCGGGACAGGGAAACACCATATATTTT
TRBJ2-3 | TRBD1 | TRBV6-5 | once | CASSYSQGAADTQYF | TGTGCCAGCAGTTACTCTCAGGGGGCGGCAGATACGCAGTATTTT
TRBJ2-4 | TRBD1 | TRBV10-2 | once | CASRIRTGGWKNIQYF | TGCGCCAGCAGGATCAGGACAGGGGGCTGGAAAAACATTCAGTACTTC
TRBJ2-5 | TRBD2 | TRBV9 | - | CASSASPLAGVGETQYF | TGTGCCAGCAGCGCCTCGCCCCTAGCGGGAGTGGGAGAGACCCAGTACTTC
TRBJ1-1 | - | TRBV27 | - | CASSLGRMNTEAFF | TGTGCCAGCAGTTTGGGGCGGATGAACACTGAAGCTTTCTTT
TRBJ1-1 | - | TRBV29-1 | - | CSVRTRRVYTEAFF | TGCAGTGTCCGGACAAGAAGGGTTTACACTGAAGCTTTCTTT
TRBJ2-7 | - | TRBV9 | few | CASSVDRDLAEQYF | TGTGCCAGCAGCGTAGACAGGGACCTGGCTGAGCAGTACTTC
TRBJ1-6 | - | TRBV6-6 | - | CASITGRVGSPLHF | TGTGCCAGCATCACCGGGAGGGTCGGTTCACCCCTCCACTTT
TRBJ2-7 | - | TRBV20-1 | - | CSGYRSYEQYF | TGCAGTGGCTACCGATCCTACGAGCAGTACTTC
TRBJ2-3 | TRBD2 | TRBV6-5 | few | CASKRGVLSDTQYF | TGTGCCAGCAAACGGGGGGTACTATCAGATACGCAGTATTTT
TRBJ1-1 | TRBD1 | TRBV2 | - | CASSGQGGTEAFF | TGTGCCAGCAGTGGACAGGGGGGCACTGAAGCTTTCTTT
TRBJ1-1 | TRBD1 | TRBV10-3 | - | CAISGTGGDTEAFF | TGTGCCATCAGTGGGACAGGGGGAGACACTGAAGCTTTCTTT
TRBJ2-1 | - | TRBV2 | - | CASSKRNDYNEQFF | TGTGCCAGCAGCAAGCGAAACGACTACAATGAGCAGTTCTTC
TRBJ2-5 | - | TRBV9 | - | CASSETGSQETQYF | TGTGCCAGCAGCGAAACAGGGTCCCAAGAGACCCAGTACTTC
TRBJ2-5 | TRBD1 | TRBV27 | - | CASSLSRTGRTQYF | TGTGCCAGCAGTTTATCAAGGACAGGGAGGACCCAGTACTTC
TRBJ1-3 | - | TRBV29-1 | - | CSAARDSGNTIYF | TGCAGCGCGGCCAGGGACTCTGGAAACACCATATATTTT
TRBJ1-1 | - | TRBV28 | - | CASSPNPRRGPNTEAFF | TGTGCCAGCAGTCCCAACCCTCGGCGGGGGCCGAACACTGAAGCTTTCTTT
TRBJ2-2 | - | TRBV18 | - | CASSVPSEFTGELFF | TGTGCCAGCTCAGTCCCTAGCGAATTCACCGGGGAGCTGTTTTTT
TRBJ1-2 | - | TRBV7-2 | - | CASSRDLNYGYTF | TGTGCCAGCAGCCGGGACTTAAACTATGGCTACACCTTC
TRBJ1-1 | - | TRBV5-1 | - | CASSLQGSSSNTEAFF | TGCGCCAGCAGCCTACAGGGTTCCTCCTCGAACACTGAAGCTTTCTTT
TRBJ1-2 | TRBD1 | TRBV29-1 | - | CSARGQGDNYGYTF | TGCAGCGCTCGGGGACAGGGGGATAACTATGGCTACACCTTC
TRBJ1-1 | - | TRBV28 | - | CASTLSTGRAFF | TGTGCCAGCACCCTCTCAACAGGTCGAGCTTTCTTT
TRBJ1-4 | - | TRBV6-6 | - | CASSPPGADNEKLFF | TGTGCCAGCAGCCCTCCAGGGGCGGATAATGAAAAACTGTTTTTT
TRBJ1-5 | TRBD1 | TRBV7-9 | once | CASSPWTGRDQPQHF | TGTGCCAGCAGCCCCTGGACAGGGCGGGATCAGCCCCAGCATTTT
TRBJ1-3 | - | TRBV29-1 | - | CSVVRPGNTIYF | TGCAGCGTTGTCCGTCCTGGAAACACCATATATTTT
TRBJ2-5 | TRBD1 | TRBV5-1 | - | CASSLTPGQGVGETQYF | TGCGCCAGCAGCCTAACCCCGGGACAGGGGGTTGGAGAGACCCAGTACTTC
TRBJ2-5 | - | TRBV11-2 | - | CASSFNRGKETQYF | TGTGCCAGCAGCTTTAATCGCGGAAAAGAGACCCAGTACTTC
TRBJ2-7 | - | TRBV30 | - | CAWSLAYEQYF | TGTGCCTGGAGTCTAGCCTACGAGCAGTACTTC
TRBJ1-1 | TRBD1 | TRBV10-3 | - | CAISQSTGGNTEAFF | TGTGCCATCAGTCAATCGACAGGGGGTAACACTGAAGCTTTCTTT
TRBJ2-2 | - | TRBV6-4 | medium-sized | CASSDLGDTGELFF | TGTGCCAGCAGTGACCTCGGTGACACCGGGGAGCTGTTTTTT
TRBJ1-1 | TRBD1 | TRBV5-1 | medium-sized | CASSHDGQGTEAFF | TGCGCCAGCAGCCATGACGGACAGGGGACTGAAGCTTTCTTT
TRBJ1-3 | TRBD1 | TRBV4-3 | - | CASSQERQGAGNTIYF | TGCGCCAGCAGCCAAGAAAGGCAGGGGGCTGGAAACACCATATATTTT
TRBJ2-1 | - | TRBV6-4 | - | CASRGTDSSNEQFF | TGTGCCAGCAGGGGCACGGACAGTAGTAATGAGCAGTTCTTC
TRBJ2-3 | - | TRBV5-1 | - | CASSLGSIGTDTQYF | TGCGCCAGCAGCTTGGGGTCTATCGGCACAGATACGCAGTATTTT
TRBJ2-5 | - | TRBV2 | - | CASSVNREETQYF | TGTGCCAGCAGTGTAAACAGGGAAGAGACCCAGTACTTC
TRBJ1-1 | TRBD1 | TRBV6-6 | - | CASSYIRDSEAFF | TGTGCCAGCAGTTACATCCGGGACAGCGAGGCTTTCTTT
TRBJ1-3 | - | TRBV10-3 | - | CAISPLTGSGNTIYF | TGTGCCATCAGCCCTCTCACAGGGTCTGGAAACACCATATATTTT
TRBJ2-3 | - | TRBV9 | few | CASSVDSSTDTQYF | TGTGCCAGCAGCGTAGACAGTAGCACAGATACGCAGTATTTT
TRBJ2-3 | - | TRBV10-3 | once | CAIRGEGGTDTQYF | TGTGCCATCAGGGGAGAAGGCGGCACAGATACGCAGTATTTT
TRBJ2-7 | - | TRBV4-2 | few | CASSQASGRSYEQYF | TGTGCCAGCAGCCAGGCGTCAGGCCGCTCCTACGAGCAGTACTTC
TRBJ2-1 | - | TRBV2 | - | CASSESRVYNEQFF | TGTGCCAGCAGTGAAAGTAGAGTCTACAATGAGCAGTTCTTC